This is a list of T cell receptor beta chains from one sample in a study of T cells in localized non-small cell lung cancer. Repertoires were generated with immunoSEQ multiplex PCR, while TCRdb's copy carries only in-frame clones and drops some. The sample contains tens of thousands of clones, approximately 84% of which appear only once. The source was peripheral blood, collected before any cancer treatment. Source of these receptors: a female donor of 60 years or more with stage I lung adenocarcinoma. The CDR3 runs from the conserved cysteine through the conserved F or W. D genes are given only for firm matches. Clone size is given for some rows only: seen once, a few or many times, or a class if the clone is expanded.

v_call	j_call	d_call	clone_size	cdr3_aa	cdr3_nt
TRBV11-1	TRBJ2-7	.	once	CASSPGLISSYEQYF	TGTGCCAGCAGCCCGGGACTGATCAGCTCCTACGAGCAGTACTTC
TRBV2	TRBJ2-2	TRBD2	.	CASSRVTSGTGELFF	TGTGCCAGCAGTAGGGTAACTAGCGGCACCGGGGAGCTGTTTTTT
TRBV7-6	TRBJ2-7	TRBD2	.	CASSRGLGYEQYF	TGTGCCAGCAGCCGGGGACTAGGCTACGAGCAGTACTTC
TRBV6-1	TRBJ1-1	.	.	CASMGGVNTEAFF	TGTGCCTCCATGGGGGGGGTGAACACTGAAGCTTTCTTT
TRBV4-2	TRBJ2-7	.	.	CASSQGGRDHEQYF	TGTGCCAGCAGCCAAGGGGGGCGGGACCACGAGCAGTACTTC
TRBV11-3	TRBJ2-4	TRBD2	.	CASSGRLAGGKNIQYF	TGTGCCAGCAGCGGACGACTAGCGGGAGGTAAAAACATTCAGTACTTC
TRBV7-3	TRBJ2-7	.	.	CASSPTPGEFGEQYF	TGTGCCAGCAGCCCAACACCGGGAGAGTTTGGGGAGCAGTACTTC
TRBV2	TRBJ1-2	.	.	CASSDRSFYGYTF	TGTGCCAGCAGTGATCGAAGTTTCTATGGCTACACCTTC
TRBV21-1	TRBJ2-7	.	.	CASNSGPQRYEQYF	TGTGCCAGCAATTCCGGGCCCCAAAGGTACGAGCAGTACTTC
TRBV6-1	TRBJ2-3	TRBD2	.	CASSVGLAPVSDTQYF	TGTGCCAGCAGTGTTGGACTAGCTCCAGTCTCAGATACGCAGTATTTT
TRBV6-1	TRBJ1-2	TRBD1	.	CASSDQGARGYTF	TGTGCCAGCAGTGATCAGGGGGCGAGGGGCTACACCTTC
TRBV30	TRBJ1-2	.	.	CAWSVAASANYGYTF	TGTGCCTGGAGTGTTGCTGCCTCCGCGAACTATGGCTACACCTTC
TRBV19	TRBJ2-1	.	.	CASSARQVTEQFF	TGTGCCAGTAGTGCCAGACAGGTCACTGAGCAGTTCTTC
TRBV7-8	TRBJ1-4	TRBD1	.	CASSPDRVGEKLFF	TGTGCCAGCAGCCCCGACAGGGTGGGCGAAAAACTGTTTTTT
TRBV5-1	TRBJ2-1	.	once	CASSLGFDEQFF	TGCGCCAGCAGCCTGGGTTTTGATGAGCAGTTCTTC